This T cell receptor beta chain was recorded in a study of identical twins (dated by TCRdb to the mid-2010s). With regard to the full study: The study deep-sequenced TCR alpha and beta repertoires from monozygotic twins, unrelated adults of various ages and cord blood to test whether fetal clonotypes persist. To rule out contamination, replicate twin experiments were performed at different times with different library preparation protocols.

This clonotype was observed a few times. Its cognate antigen has yet to be identified. One base away there is no much larger clone; base qualities are not given. Only healthy Caucasian donors were included. Three pairs of female monozygotic twins, all aged about 18 to 30 years, were included in the twin cohort. Positive isolation kits from Invitrogen were used to isolate the CD4+ and CD8+ T cell populations. Here is what the overall study found, with its caveats: Recombination models systematically underestimated out-of-frame TCR alpha sharing in monozygotic twins but agreed with sharing between unrelated individuals. Because the same donors could not be followed over many years, conclusions were based on cross-sectional statistical analysis. Fewer insertions were carried by abundant cord blood beta clonotypes, a similar but weaker trend appeared in young adult naive repertoires, and no such trend appeared in memory repertoires. Invariant T cells such as MAIT and iNKT could partly confound zero-insertion analyses, though diverse VJ usage argued against this for most clonotypes. Compared with coincidental sharing between unrelated individuals, out-of-frame TCR alpha sequences shared between twins showed an excess of sequences with low generation probability. In beta out-of-frame sequences, excess twin sharing was weaker, because having fewer shared sequences lowered the signal-to-noise ratio.

Receptor libraries were prepared by 5' RACE. Sequencing instrument: Illumina HiSeq 2000. Template switching introduced a universal primer binding site; the final cDNA contained a unique molecular identifier, enabling accurate counting of TCR cDNA molecules. First-strand cDNA for TCR alpha and beta chains was synthesized from specific primers in the conserved constant-segment region. Each cDNA library was double barcoded, with a SMART-Mk sample barcode plus Illumina barcodes, to control for contamination. TruSeq adapter sequences along with Illumina sample barcodes were introduced in two successive PCR steps. The TCR alpha and beta cDNA libraries were sequenced on the Illumina HiSeq platform using custom primers. The study's processing was this. MiGEC processed the raw reads to extract unique molecular identifiers, while MiXCR was used to determine the CDR3 positions. For each individual, recombination models were inferred using an EM algorithm with the repgenHMM and IGoR tools. The analysis of shared clonotypes was done with the tcR package in R, with sharing normalized by the product of cloneset sizes. To study raw recombination without the effects of thymic and clonal selection, out-of-frame nonproductive sequences were analyzed. Clones were called with MiXCR by TCRdb after fastp trimmed the public reads at Q25, and only in-frame beta chains were retained. CDR3 protein sequences are deduplicated, and each keeps its most common genes and DNA. The V and J calls and clone size come from TCRdb's table, not from the authors' own analysis. The sample yields 500,000 to 600,000 distinct CDR3 sequences; approximately 22% were counted once. The top ten clonotypes cover 0.75% to 0.95% of the sample.

These data were also reused for a study on T cells expressing NK-cell markers. The second study's authors report: TCR beta-chain repertoires were profiled in sorted CD3+CD56+NKG2C+, CD3+CD56+NKG2C- and CD3+CD56-NKG2C+ T-cell subsets from several donors. Among the eight sequenced donors, seven were HCMV-seropositive and one was HCMV-seronegative. In several experiments an anti-gammadeltaTCR antibody was added to restrict sorting to alphabetaTCR-expressing T cells. In more than five donors, the dominant CD3+CD56+NKG2C+ clonotypes were found to rank among the top 10 CD8+ clonotypes and to make up roughly 1.0-8% of CD8+ T cells. Those dominant clonotypes were again the most abundant among CD3+CD56-NKG2C+ cells in four donors, at about 25-65%. Whether the expanded NKG2C-expressing T cell clones were specific for HCMV antigens was left unclear. All eight donors whose samples were sequenced were randomly selected healthy volunteers, three of them men and five women. A commercial ELISA kit detecting HCMV-specific IgG in serum was used to determine HCMV serostatus. MIGEC was used to demultiplex reads and group the reads by UMI, and MiTCR was used to assemble and quantify clonotypes. To remove erroneous sequences, TCR cDNA sequences were retained only when supported by two or more reads. The tcR package was used for downstream repertoire analysis, and clonotypes were matched between fractions using CDR3 nucleotide sequence together with V segment. VDJmatch was used to annotate antigen specificity against VDJdb, with one amino acid substitution in CDR3 allowed.

The sample comprised CD4+ T cells sorted from blood. The TCR originated in a woman under 30 in good health.

The DNA sequence reads TGCGCCAGCAGCTTGGGGAACAGCCAAGAGACCCAGTACTTC. Its translation reads: CASSLGNSQETQYF. The rearrangement combines TRBV5-1 with TRBJ2-5; the D gene lacks a confident call. The trim is 0 bases for V and 1 base for J, with a gap of 7 bases between the germline ends. Its CDR3 holds 14 amino acids, cysteine through phenylalanine. Here the CDR3 DNA is all that survives: 42 bases in frame from base 1. Looking up the germline V gene yields CDR1 SGHRS and CDR2 YFSETQ.